This T cell receptor (beta chain) was identified in a study of technical replicates of blood from a handful of donors. This table comes from immunoSEQ multiplex PCR, and its TCRdb copy is limited to in-frame clones, with some not included. In the table there are about 81,000 clones, nearly 97% of which are singletons. V lost 6 bases and J lost 8, with 10 bases in between. The CDR3 extends over 11 amino acids. CDR1 SGHNT and CDR2 YENEEA come from the germline V gene. Sequencing input: T cells isolated from PBMCs. This receptor was obtained from a human donor in good health. The genes are TRBV11-3 and TRBJ1-1, with D perhaps TRBD1 (5 bases). This chain's CDR3 is CASSNTGEAFF. CDR3 DNA sequence: TGTGCCAGCAGTAATACAGGAGAAGCTTTCTTT.